This TCR beta chain originates from a study of shared clonotypes between healthy human individuals. Study context: Donors had three CD4 naive, three CD4 memory, two CD8 naive and one CD8 memory plate apiece.

Study results and limitations: Sharing across four donors was highest in naive CD4 (roughly 5%) and lowest in memory CD8 (roughly 0.4%). Though the depth was large, rarefaction showed that sorted-subset sequencing was incomplete.

Using immunoSEQ multiplex PCR, the repertoire was profiled, and TCRdb retains in-frame clones only, with some absent. Of approximately 2.4 million clones in the sample, approximately 94% were seen once. For this clone: The target antigen is unknown.

With 1 base removed from V and 3 bases from J, the gap between germline ends came to 3 bases. The CDR3 extends over 13 amino acids. Germline V gene lookup returns CDR1 LNHNV and CDR2 YYDKDF (reference sequence). Sequencing was carried out using naive CD4+ T cells sorted from blood. Subset specified: CD45RA+ positively selected. The clonotype originates from a man between 18 and 29 years old in good health. The chain recombines TRBV15 with TRBJ1-4; D uncertain. The CDR3 DNA is TGTGCCACCAGCAGAGGGCCTAATGAAAAACTGTTTTTT. Protein: CATSRGPNEKLFF.